Below, 27 T cell receptor beta chains from the same sample are listed, as sequenced in a study of cytomegalovirus exposure and HLA in healthy donors. Generated by immunoSEQ multiplex PCR, the TCRdb table keeps only in-frame clones and is missing some. The table shows 120,000 to 150,000 clones, with more than 85% occurring only once. Sequenced sample: PBMCs. These receptors all stem from a man younger than 30 in good health and CMV-seropositive.

The DNA for the CDR3 is TGCGCCAGCAGCCAAGAAGGGCAGGGTCGGTATGAAAAACTGTTTTTT. It encodes CASSQEGQGRYEKLFF. V is TRBV4-1 and J is TRBJ1-4; perhaps TRBD1 as D (5 bases). The V gene's germline CDR1 is MGHRA and CDR2 YSYEKL. Trimming cost V 0 bases and J 6 bases, with 14 bases left between them. The length of the CDR3 is 16 residues.

This rearrangement joins TRBV28 to TRBJ1-1, with 10 bases identical to TRBD1. Trimming took 5 bases from V and 5 from J; bases not matched to a gene: 11. The CDR3 totals 16 residues. From germline, CDR1 is MDHEN and CDR2 SYDVKM. For the CDR3, the DNA is TGTGCCAGCAGTGCCCCCGGGACAGGGGCAAGGACTGAAGCTTTCTTT. The encoded protein is CASSAPGTGARTEAFF.

The chain joins TRBV9 to TRBJ2-3; TRBD1 is a possible D gene (6 bases). Germline CDR1 SGDLS, CDR2 YYNGEE. The CDR3 spans 17 residues. V was pared by 4 bases and J by 0 bases, with 18 bases between. CDR3 coding DNA: TGTGCCAGCAGCTACAACATGCAAACAGGGAGCACAGATACGCAGTATTTT. Translating it yields CASSYNMQTGSTDTQYF.

J is TRBJ2-7 and V is TRBV7-6; TRBD1 matches at 7 bases. V shed 1 base, J shed 4 bases, and the junction held 7 bases outside the gene matches. The germline V gene has CDR1 SGHVS and CDR2 FNYEAQ. The CDR3 runs 15 residues. The CDR3 region has the DNA TGTGCCAGCAGCTTAGTAGAAACAGGGGAATACGAGCAGTACTTC. Translating gives CASSLVETGEYEQYF.

CDR3 coding DNA: TGTGCCAGCAGCGCAGGACTAGCGGGAGCAGAGACCCAGTACTTC. This translates into CASSAGLAGAETQYF. V is TRBV9 and J is TRBJ2-5, with 13 bases that match TRBD2. The CDR3 is 15 amino acids. Unmatched junction bases numbered 3, after V lost 3 bases and J lost 4 bases. Germline CDR1 reads SGDLS; CDR2 reads YYNGEE.

The rearrangement joins TRBV29-1 to TRBJ2-3, with 9 bases matching TRBD2. The V segment lost 4 bases and the J segment 4 bases; nucleotides outside the gene matches: 6. This CDR3 contains 14 residues. Germline CDR1 is SQVTM and CDR2 is ANQGSEA. In DNA form, the CDR3 reads TGCAGCGTTGTGCTAGCGGGGTGGGCAGATACGCAGTATTTT. This gives the protein CSVVLAGWADTQYF.

Notes on this clone: Sequence at one end of the junction differs from germline and may be a read error. J is TRBJ2-1 and V is TRBV7-7, with 9 bases aligning to TRBD1. Germline values: CDR1 SSHAT, CDR2 FNYEAQ (reference sequence). The CDR3 spans 19 residues. CDR3 nucleotides: TGTGCTAGCAGCTTCCCGGGACAGGGTCGACCTAGCTCCTACAATGAGCAGTTCTTC. It specifies CASSFPGQGRPSSYNEQFF.

The J gene is TRBJ2-7, the V gene TRBV29-1; D not resolved. The CDR3 totals 13 residues. Trimming removed 4 bases at V and 2 bases at J, with 12 bases between. Germline lookup yields CDR1 SQVTM and CDR2 ANQGSEA. The CDR3 nucleotides are TGCAGCGTTGTAGTTTATTCCACCTACGAGCAGTACTTC. Its protein product is CSVVVYSTYEQYF.

This chain connects TRBV27 to TRBJ1-3; maybe TRBD1 (5 bases). CDR3 length equals 15 residues. Germline lookup yields CDR1 MNHEY and CDR2 SMNVEV (reference sequence). V was clipped by 2 bases and J by 2 bases, with 10 bases between them. The CDR3 reads CASSLQGTTGNTIYF. CDR3 in DNA: TGTGCCAGCAGTTTACAGGGAACCACTGGAAACACCATATATTTT.

V and J are TRBV18 and TRBJ2-7, with D hard to call. V was pared by 1 base and J by 5 bases, with 9 bases between. This CDR3 has 13 amino acids. CDR1 is KGHSH and CDR2 is LQKENI in the germline V gene. DNA of the CDR3: TGTGCCAGCTCACCACGGGTAGCCCACGAGCAGTACTTC. Translating it yields CASSPRVAHEQYF.

The sample holds one count of this clone. The V gene is TRBV15, the J gene TRBJ1-1; tentatively, D is TRBD1 (5 bases). Trimming left V 1 base short and J 1 base short, with 19 bases between. Germline CDR1 is LNHNV and CDR2 is YYDKDF (reference sequence). The CDR3 consists of 18 residues. The CDR3 DNA reads as TGTGCCACCAGCAGAGGAATCGTGTTTGACAGACCGAACACTGAAGCTTTCTTT. Translating gives CATSRGIVFDRPNTEAFF.

This chain links TRBV19 with TRBJ2-2, with TRBD2 identical over 8 bases. The CDR3 extends over 15 amino acids. CDR1 and CDR2 (germline): LNHDA, SQIVND (reference sequence). With 2 bases clipped from V and 5 bases from J, the junction kept 4 bases outside the gene matches. CDR3 nucleotide sequence: TGTGCCAGTAGTATAATCGGACTAGCTACCGGGGAGCTGTTTTTT. Encoded protein: CASSIIGLATGELFF.

The rearrangement uses TRBV4-1 and TRBJ1-2, with D tentatively TRBD1 (5 bases). Germline CDR1 and CDR2: MGHRA and YSYEKL. This CDR3 comprises 18 residues. The V end lost 0 bases, the J end lost 0 bases, and 17 bases lay between the germline ends. This CDR3 reads CASSQDRQGRGSNYGYTF. CDR3 bases: TGCGCCAGCAGCCAAGATCGGCAGGGCCGCGGTTCTAACTATGGCTACACCTTC.

The rearrangement links TRBV7-9 to TRBJ1-1, with no clear D. The germline V gene encodes CDR1 SEHNR and CDR2 FQNEAQ (reference sequence). This CDR3 has 15 residues. Trimming shortened V by 0 bases and J by 4 bases, and 12 bases separated the two germline ends. The CDR3 loop reads CASSLARGGSTEAFF. The CDR3 DNA sequence: TGTGCCAGCAGCTTAGCGCGGGGAGGGTCCACTGAAGCTTTCTTT.

The rearrangement links TRBV27 to TRBJ2-5, with D tentatively TRBD2 (7 bases). The V end was cut by 4 bases, the J end by 1 base, with 10 bases between. This CDR3 is built from 14 residues. Germline CDR1 MNHEY, CDR2 SMNVEV (reference sequence). The CDR3 DNA is TGTGCCAGCAGTTCGGGGGGCCCCCAAGAGACCCAGTACTTC. Its translation is CASSSGGPQETQYF.

The rearrangement links TRBV25-1 to TRBJ1-3, with a weak D call TRBD1 (5 bases). This CDR3 is 15 amino acids long. Per the germline V gene, CDR1 is MGHDK and CDR2 is SYGVNS. Trimming removed 3 bases from V and 4 bases from J, with 13 bases in between. CDR3 nucleotides: TGTGCCAGCAGTGAGGGGCAGGGAGGGGGAAACACCATATATTTT. Translation: CASSEGQGGGNTIYF.

The chain joins TRBV7-9 to TRBJ2-1, with 9 bases aligning to TRBD1. Germline loops: CDR1 SEHNR, CDR2 FQNEAQ (reference sequence). This CDR3 is built from 13 residues. V dropped 5 bases and J dropped 7; count of bases not matched to a gene: 3. The CDR3 DNA follows: TGTGCCAGCAGCCCCGACAGGGGGAATGAGCAGTTCTTC. Residues: CASSPDRGNEQFF. Variable domain in full (rest from reference TRBV7-9 and TRBJ2-1): DTGVSQNPRHKITKRGQNVTFRCDPISEHNRLYWYRQTLGQGPEFLTYFQNEAQLEKSRLLSDRFSAERPKGSFSTLEIQRTEQGDSAMYLCASSPDRGNEQFFGPGTRLTVL.

This sequence joins TRBV7-7 and TRBJ2-2; 15 positions match TRBD2. This CDR3 spans 14 amino acids. Germline CDR1 SSHAT, CDR2 FNYEAQ (reference sequence). The CDR3, as DNA: TGTGCTATCGGGACTAGCGGGAGGACCGGGGAGCTGTTTTTT. It codes for CAIGTSGRTGELFF.

V is TRBV29-1 and J is TRBJ2-4; 11 bases align to TRBD1. The CDR3 spans 13 residues. J lost 10 bases, V lost 4 bases, and 6 bases had no gene match. Germline CDR1 and CDR2: SQVTM and ANQGSEA. CDR3 nucleotides: TGCAGCGTTGCTGGGGACAGGGGGAGAATTCAGTACTTC. As protein: CSVAGDRGRIQYF.

This chain uses TRBV5-5 with TRBJ2-7; 8 bases fit TRBD1. In germline, CDR1 is SGHKS, CDR2 YYEKEE (reference sequence). This CDR3 region has 15 residues. V trimming: 4 bases; J trimming: 3 bases; junction bases outside the gene matches: 9. The CDR3 nucleotides are TGTGCCAGCAGCCCCCAGACAGGGGCTGTCTACGAGCAGTACTTC. Its translation is CASSPQTGAVYEQYF.

This chain links TRBV7-9 with TRBJ2-1; the D gene is possibly TRBD2 (5 bases). The V end was cut by 1 base, the J end by 12 bases, with 10 bases between. The CDR3 spans 12 residues. Germline values: CDR1 SEHNR, CDR2 FQNEAQ (reference sequence). The CDR3 bases are TGTGCCAGCAGCTTAGGGGATGGAGGGCAGTTCTTC. Translation gives CASSLGDGGQFF.

The CDR3: CASSVQVNQPQHF. The CDR3 region has the DNA TGTGCCAGCAGTGTTCAGGTTAATCAGCCCCAGCATTTT. V usage is TRBV2 and J usage is TRBJ1-5; D not resolved. CDR3 length: 13 residues. Trimming left V 4 bases short and J 4 bases short, with 8 bases between. Germline values: CDR1 SNHLY, CDR2 FYNNEI.

The chain couples TRBV6-6 to TRBJ1-4; 7 positions agree with TRBD1. Trimming removed 2 bases from V and 8 bases from J; junction bases left unmatched: 11. Per the germline V gene, CDR1 is MNHNY and CDR2 is SVGAGI (reference sequence). CDR3 length: 16 amino acids. CDR3 residues: CASSYGNRGDREKLFF. In DNA, the CDR3 is TGTGCCAGCAGTTACGGTAACAGGGGAGATCGGGAAAAACTGTTTTTT.

The V call is TRBV27, the J call TRBJ1-2, with 8 nucleotides matching TRBD1. CDR1 and CDR2 from the germline V gene are MNHEY and SMNVEV (reference sequence). The CDR3 contains 16 residues. Trimming removed 6 bases from V and 4 bases from J; junction bases left unmatched: 13. The CDR3 bases are TGTGCCAGCAGCTACATCTACAGGGGGAATAGCTATGGCTACACCTTC. It encodes CASSYIYRGNSYGYTF.

This clone was counted once. The chain is built from TRBV5-1 and TRBJ2-7, with D perhaps TRBD2 (7 bases). CDR1 is SGHRS and CDR2 is YFSETQ in the germline V gene. CDR3 length: 16 residues. The V end lost 4 bases, the J end lost 7 bases, and 24 bases lay between the germline ends. The CDR3 loop is CASSPAGRGATGEQYF. The CDR3 coding sequence is TGCGCCAGCAGCCCGGCGGGCCGGGGGGCTACGGGGGAGCAGTACTTC.

The V and J genes are TRBV6-5 and TRBJ1-1; D unresolved. The CDR3 extends over 13 amino acids. The V end lost 3 bases, the J end lost 1 base, and 6 bases lay between the germline ends. CDR1 is MNHEY, CDR2 SVGAGI, per germline. The chain's CDR3 is CASSYNWNTEAFF. In DNA form, the CDR3 reads TGTGCCAGCAGTTATAACTGGAACACTGAAGCTTTCTTT.

The chain links TRBV2 to TRBJ2-1, with 8 nucleotides matching TRBD2. CDR3 length equals 15 residues. Germline CDR1 SNHLY, CDR2 FYNNEI. V lost 6 bases and J lost 0; bases outside the gene matches: 4. The CDR3 DNA reads as TGTGCCAGCAGGAGCGGGGGTAGCTCCTACAATGAGCAGTTCTTC. It specifies CASRSGGSSYNEQFF.